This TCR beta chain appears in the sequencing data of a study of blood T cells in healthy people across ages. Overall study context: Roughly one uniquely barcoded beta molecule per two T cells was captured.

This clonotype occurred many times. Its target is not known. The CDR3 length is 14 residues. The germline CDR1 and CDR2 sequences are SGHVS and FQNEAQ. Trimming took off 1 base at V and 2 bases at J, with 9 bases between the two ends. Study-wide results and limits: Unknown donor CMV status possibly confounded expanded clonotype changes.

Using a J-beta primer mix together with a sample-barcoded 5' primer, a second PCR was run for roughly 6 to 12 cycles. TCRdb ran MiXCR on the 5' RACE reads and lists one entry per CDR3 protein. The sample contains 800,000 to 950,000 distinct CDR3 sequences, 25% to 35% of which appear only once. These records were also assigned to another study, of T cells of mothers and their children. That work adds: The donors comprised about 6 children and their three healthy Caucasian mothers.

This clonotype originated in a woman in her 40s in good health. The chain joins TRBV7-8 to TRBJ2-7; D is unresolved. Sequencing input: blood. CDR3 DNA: TGTGCCAGCAGCTTAGAGGACCGTACCTACGAGCAGTACTTC. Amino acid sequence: CASSLEDRTYEQYF.